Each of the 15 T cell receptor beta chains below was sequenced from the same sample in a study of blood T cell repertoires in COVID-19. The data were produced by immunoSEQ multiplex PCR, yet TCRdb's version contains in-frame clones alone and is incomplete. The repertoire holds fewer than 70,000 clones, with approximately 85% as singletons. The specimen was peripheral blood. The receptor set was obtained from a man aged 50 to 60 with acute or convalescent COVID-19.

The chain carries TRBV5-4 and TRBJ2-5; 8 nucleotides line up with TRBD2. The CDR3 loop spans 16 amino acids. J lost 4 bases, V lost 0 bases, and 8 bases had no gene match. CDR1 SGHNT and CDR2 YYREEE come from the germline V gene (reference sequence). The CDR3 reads CASSLATGGLGETQYF. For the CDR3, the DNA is TGTGCCAGCAGCTTGGCCACGGGGGGGTTAGGAGAGACCCAGTACTTC.

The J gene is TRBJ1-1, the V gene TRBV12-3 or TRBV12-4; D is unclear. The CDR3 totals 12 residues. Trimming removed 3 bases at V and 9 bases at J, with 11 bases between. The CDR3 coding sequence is TGTGCCAGCAGTTTCACGGGTACTCAAGCTTTCTTT. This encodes CASSFTGTQAFF.

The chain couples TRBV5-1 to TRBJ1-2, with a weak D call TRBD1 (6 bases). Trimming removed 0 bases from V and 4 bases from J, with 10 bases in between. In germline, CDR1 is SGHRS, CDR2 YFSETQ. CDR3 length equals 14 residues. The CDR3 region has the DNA TGCGCCAGCAGCTTGGAAGGGGGTGGCTATGGCTACACCTTC. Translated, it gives CASSLEGGGYGYTF.

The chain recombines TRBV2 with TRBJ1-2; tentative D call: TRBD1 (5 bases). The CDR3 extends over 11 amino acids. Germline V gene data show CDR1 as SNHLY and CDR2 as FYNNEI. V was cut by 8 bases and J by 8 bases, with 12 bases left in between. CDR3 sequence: CASGGSGGYTF. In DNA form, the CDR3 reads TGTGCCAGCGGGGGAAGCGGGGGCTACACCTTC.

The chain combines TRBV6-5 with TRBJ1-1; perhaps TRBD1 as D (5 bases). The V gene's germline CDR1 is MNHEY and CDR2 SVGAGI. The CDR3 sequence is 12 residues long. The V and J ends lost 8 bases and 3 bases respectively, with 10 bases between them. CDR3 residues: CASRGTYTEAFF. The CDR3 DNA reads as TGTGCCAGCCGGGGGACTTACACTGAAGCTTTCTTT.

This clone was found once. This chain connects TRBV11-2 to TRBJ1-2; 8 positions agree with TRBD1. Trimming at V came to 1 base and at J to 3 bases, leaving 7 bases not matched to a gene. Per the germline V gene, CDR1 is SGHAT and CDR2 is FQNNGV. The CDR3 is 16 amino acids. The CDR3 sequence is CASSLAGTGYDYGYTF. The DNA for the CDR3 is TGTGCCAGCAGCTTAGCCGGGACAGGCTATGACTATGGCTACACCTTC.

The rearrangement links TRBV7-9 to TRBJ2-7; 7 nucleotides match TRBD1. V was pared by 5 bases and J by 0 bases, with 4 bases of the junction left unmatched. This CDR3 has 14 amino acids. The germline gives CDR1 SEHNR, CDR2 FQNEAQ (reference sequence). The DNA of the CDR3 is TGTGCCAGCAGCCCCCGGGACAGCTCCTACGAGCAGTACTTC. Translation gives CASSPRDSSYEQYF.

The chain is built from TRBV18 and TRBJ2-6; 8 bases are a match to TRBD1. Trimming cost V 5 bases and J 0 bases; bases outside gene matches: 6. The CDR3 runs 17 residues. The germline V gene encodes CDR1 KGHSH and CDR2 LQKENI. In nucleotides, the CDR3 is TGTGCCAGCTCAGCGGAGACAGGGGACTCTGGGGCCAACGTCCTGACTTTC. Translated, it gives CASSAETGDSGANVLTF.

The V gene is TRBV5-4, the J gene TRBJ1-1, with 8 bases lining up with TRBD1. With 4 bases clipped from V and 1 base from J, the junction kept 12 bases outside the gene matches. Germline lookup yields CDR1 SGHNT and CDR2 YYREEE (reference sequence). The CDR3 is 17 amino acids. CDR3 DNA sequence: TGTGCCAGCAGCGATGACAGGGGTACCGCCTCGAACACTGAAGCTTTCTTT. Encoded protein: CASSDDRGTASNTEAFF. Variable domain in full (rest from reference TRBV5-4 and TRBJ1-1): ETGVTQSPTHLIKTRGQQVTLRCSSQSGHNTVSWYQQALGQGPQFIFQYYREEENGRGNFPPRFSGLQFPNYSSELNVNALELDDSALYLCASSDDRGTASNTEAFFGQGTRLTVV.

In nucleotides, the CDR3 is TGCGCCAGCAGCTCTAACCCACAGGATAACTATGGCTACACCTTC. It is translated as CASSSNPQDNYGYTF. The chain is built from TRBV5-1 and TRBJ1-2, with D perhaps TRBD1 (5 bases). CDR1 is SGHRS, CDR2 YFSETQ, per germline. Trimming took 3 bases from V and 1 from J, leaving 13 bases between them. The CDR3 spans 15 residues.

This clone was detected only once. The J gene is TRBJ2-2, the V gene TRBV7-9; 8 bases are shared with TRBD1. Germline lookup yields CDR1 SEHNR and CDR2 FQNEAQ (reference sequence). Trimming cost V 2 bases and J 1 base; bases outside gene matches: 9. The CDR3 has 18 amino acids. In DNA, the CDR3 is TGTGCCAGCAGCTTATATGGCGGAGGGACAGGGAACACCGGGGAGCTGTTTTTT. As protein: CASSLYGGGTGNTGELFF.

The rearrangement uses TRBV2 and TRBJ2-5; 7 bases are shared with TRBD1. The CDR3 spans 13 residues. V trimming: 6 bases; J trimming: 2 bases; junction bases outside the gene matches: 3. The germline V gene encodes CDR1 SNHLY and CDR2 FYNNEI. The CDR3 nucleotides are TGTGCCAGCAGGCCGGGACAGCAAGAGACCCAGTACTTC. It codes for CASRPGQQETQYF.

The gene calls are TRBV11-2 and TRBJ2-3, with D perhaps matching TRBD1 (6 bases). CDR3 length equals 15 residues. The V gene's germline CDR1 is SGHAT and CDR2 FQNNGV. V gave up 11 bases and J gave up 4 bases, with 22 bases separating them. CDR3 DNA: TGTGCCGAGCAGCTTAGTGGGGGCGGCTCAGATACGCAGTATTTT. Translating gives CAEQLSGGGSDTQYF.

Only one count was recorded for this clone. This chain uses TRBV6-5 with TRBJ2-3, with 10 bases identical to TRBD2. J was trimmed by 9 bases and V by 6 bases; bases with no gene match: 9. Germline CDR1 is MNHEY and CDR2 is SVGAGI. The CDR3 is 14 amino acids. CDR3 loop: CASSKGAGGSTQYF. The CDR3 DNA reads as TGTGCCAGCAGCAAGGGAGCGGGGGGGAGCACGCAGTATTTT.

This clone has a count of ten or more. DNA of the CDR3: TGTGCCAGCAGCTCTTGGACAACTGGAAACACCATATATTTT. Its translation is CASSSWTTGNTIYF. This chain uses TRBV11-2 with TRBJ1-3, with D possibly matching TRBD1 (5 bases). From germline, CDR1 is SGHAT and CDR2 FQNNGV. This CDR3 spans 14 amino acids. V was clipped by 4 bases and J by 2 bases, with 9 bases between them.